This T cell receptor beta chain was captured in a study of post-analysis software for immune sequencing data. Points from the study as a whole: Patients had higher frequencies than controls of roughly 5 TRBV segments, including TRBV5-6, TRBV5-1 and TRBV20-1.

The germline V gene has CDR1 SGHRS and CDR2 YFSETQ. Unmatched junction bases numbered 5, after V lost 0 bases and J lost 4 bases. This CDR3 contains 16 residues. Note on this clonotype: Its antigen is unidentified.

The library was made from cDNA and included unique molecular identifiers. TCRdb processed the PCR reads anew with MiXCR; each CDR3 protein has one entry. The sample lists hundreds of thousands of distinct CDR3 sequences; 44% were seen once. This clonotype originated in a girl aged 5 to 17 with multiple sclerosis. Material for sequencing was blood. The rearrangement joins TRBV5-1 to TRBJ2-3; TRBD2 matches at 10 bases. The chain's CDR3 is CASSLGLAGEADTQYF. The CDR3 DNA is TGCGCCAGCAGCTTGGGTCTAGCGGGGGAGGCAGATACGCAGTATTTT.